The present T cell receptor (beta chain) was sequenced within a study of blood T cell repertoires in COVID-19. Study-wide context: T cells, B-cell-depleted T cells, or PBMCs provided the cDNA or gDNA that served as material.

This CDR3 has 12 amino acids. Looked up from germline, CDR1 is MGHRA and CDR2 is YSYEKL. V was trimmed by 4 bases and J by 3 bases, leaving 3 bases between them. In the original processing: Amplification from reference gene primers served as the basis for estimated nucleated cell counts. Profiling relied on immunoSEQ multiplex PCR, and the TCRdb table lists in-frame clones only, not all of them. The V and J calls and clone size come from that table; D and trimming were worked out from the DNA. Here the sample spans some 150,000 clones, about 89% being singletons. This clonotype was sampled from a man aged 50 to 60 with acute or convalescent COVID-19. The J gene is TRBJ2-2, the V gene TRBV4-1, with D unresolved. Sequencing was performed on peripheral blood. The CDR3 DNA is TGCGCCAGCAGCCCCTACACCGGGGAGCTGTTTTTT. This translates into CASSPYTGELFF.